This T cell receptor (beta chain) was obtained from a study of post-analysis software for immune sequencing data (dated by TCRdb to between 2014 and 2016). Context from the whole study: Relapsing-remitting, secondary progressive and progressive-relapsing multiple sclerosis were recorded as disease courses, and subtype annotation was lacking for some patients. Patient repertoires were compared against over ten previously published healthy control repertoires from donors aged roughly 6 to 28 years. A subset of samples was prepared in parallel using single-end sample barcoding, then pooled and co-amplified after Illumina adapter ligation. General conclusions and limits of the study: When samples were clustered directly using the F measure, samples prepared in the same batch co-clustered strongly, which prompted a batch-effect correction. The multiple sclerosis patient group was slightly younger than the control group. Significantly higher frequencies in patients than in controls were found for roughly 5 TRBV segments, including TRBV5-6, TRBV5-1 and TRBV20-1. Multiple sclerosis patients had significantly lower normalized Chao1 diversity than controls, a result that suggests substantial peripheral T-cell clonal expansion.

Receptors were amplified or captured by PCR. Sequencing took place on an Illumina HiSeq 2500. To reduce PCR and sequencing biases, unique molecular identifiers were built into the TCR beta cDNA libraries. Some 500,000 cDNA molecules were obtained per 1 to 10 million input T cells, so each molecule approximated one T cell. The same protocol used for the earlier healthy control dataset was applied to prepare and sequence the patient libraries. Within a given batch, samples were prepared together, multiplexed and sequenced on the same HiSeq lane. Turning to the authors' computational methods: Raw barcoded reads were processed with MIGEC, and single-read molecular identifier groups were discarded before consensus assembly and CDR3 extraction. VDJtools was used for post-analysis of the clonotype tables, and diversity was normalized by down-sampling every dataset to the size of the smallest sample. Repertoire overlap clustering matched CDR3 amino acid but not nucleotide sequences to correct batch-related cross-sample contamination. TCRdb reprocessed the public reads (quality trimming at Q25 with fastp, clone calling with MiXCR) and kept in-frame beta chains. A single entry per CDR3 protein holds the most common genes and DNA from its merged rows. The V and J calls and clone size are TCRdb's, not the authors'. The sample table lists fewer than 550,000 distinct CDR3 sequences, approximately 34% of them with a count of one. Of the sample, roughly 6% falls within the top ten clones.

The germline V gene (reference sequence) gives CDR1 as DFQATT and CDR2 as SNEGSKA. At the junction V is shortened by 4 bases and J by 5 bases; bases outside the gene matches: 9. CDR3 length: 14 amino acids, cysteine to phenylalanine. Only the CDR3 part of the read is kept: 42 bases, read in frame from the first base. This clonotype was observed a few times. Its target antigen remains unknown. Base qualities are not provided; no much larger clone lies one nucleotide away. To demonstrate the VDJtools post-analysis software, the study profiled TCR beta repertoires from the peripheral blood of about a dozen young patients with multiple sclerosis. The multiple sclerosis patients were children and adolescents between 6 and 15 years of age.

The sequenced sample was blood. The V gene is TRBV20-1 and the J gene is TRBJ1-1, and TRBD1 matches 8 of the central bases. This TCR derives from a girl aged 2-17 years with multiple sclerosis. In nucleotide form, the sequence is TGCAGTGCTATTACCGGACAGGGAGGAACTGAAGCTTTCTTT. The translation is CSAITGQGGTEAFF.